The rows below give T cell receptor beta chains drawn from one sample of a study of vaccination effects on CD4 cells after COVID-19. Produced via immunoSEQ multiplex PCR; TCRdb's table is partial and in-frame only. The table shows around 24,000 clones, with over 75% occurring only once. Antigens for these TCRs are unknown. The source was CD4+ T cells from PBMCs cultured with SARS-CoV-2 spike peptides, collected after COVID-19 vaccination. The receptors were gathered from a human donor who received a COVID-19 vaccine. Some clones in this sample may be carry-over from other donors' samples. CDR3s include the opening cysteine and the closing phenylalanine or tryptophan. Each record gives: clone size, V gene, J gene, D gene, CDR3 protein, CDR3 DNA. The D gene is left open where the match is weak. Clone size is stated in some rows and not others, as once, few, many or a class when expanded.

>-|TRBV24-1|TRBJ1-1|-
CATSEGPEAFF
TGTGCCACCAGTGAAGGGCCTGAAGCTTTCTTT
>few|TRBV7-9|TRBJ2-3|TRBD1
CASSLGDRPTDTQYF
TGTGCCAGCAGCCTAGGGGACAGGCCCACAGATACGCAGTATTTT
>-|TRBV25-1|TRBJ1-6|TRBD1
CASSVQTGGNSPLHF
TGTGCCAGCAGTGTCCAGACAGGGGGAAATTCACCCCTCCACTTT
>-|TRBV12-5|TRBJ2-2|-
CASGLAAVGPGELFF
TGTGCTAGTGGTTTGGCGGCCGTAGGCCCCGGGGAGCTGTTTTTT
>-|TRBV20-1|TRBJ1-5|-
CSASSSQPQHF
TGCAGTGCTAGTTCCAGCCAGCCCCAGCATTTT
>-|TRBV5-8|TRBJ1-2|TRBD1
CASSAQGGYGYTF
TGTGCCAGCAGCGCACAGGGGGGATATGGCTACACCTTC
>-|TRBV27|TRBJ1-5|TRBD1
CASSFRTGGNQPQHF
TGTGCCAGCAGTTTCCGGACAGGGGGAAATCAGCCCCAGCATTTT
>few|TRBV5-1|TRBJ2-1|TRBD1
CASSLGQGSSYNEQFF
TGCGCCAGCAGCTTAGGACAGGGTAGCTCCTACAATGAGCAGTTCTTC
>-|TRBV7-2|TRBJ2-2|TRBD1
CASSSTGGAGTGELFF
TGTGCCAGCAGCTCAACAGGGGGCGCGGGCACCGGGGAGCTGTTTTTT
>-|TRBV6-5|TRBJ1-2|-
CASSPGTPANYGYTF
TGTGCCAGCAGTCCGGGGACACCAGCTAACTATGGCTACACCTTC
>few|TRBV24-1|TRBJ2-1|TRBD1
CATSDSMTGGHYNEQFF
TGTGCCACCAGTGACAGTATGACAGGGGGTCACTACAATGAGCAGTTCTTC
>-|TRBV6-5|TRBJ1-1|-
CASSSREYTEAFF
TGTGCCAGCAGCTCCCGGGAATACACTGAAGCTTTCTTT
>-|TRBV5-1|TRBJ1-2|-
CASSFTSGNYGYTF
TGCGCCAGCAGCTTCACCTCCGGCAACTATGGCTACACCTTC
>-|TRBV2|TRBJ1-2|-
CASTRVANYGYTF
TGTGCCAGCACGAGGGTCGCTAACTATGGCTACACCTTC
>-|TRBV5-1|TRBJ1-2|-
CASSPEGHRANYGYTF
TGCGCCAGCAGCCCAGAAGGGCACAGAGCTAACTATGGCTACACCTTC
>-|TRBV25-1|TRBJ1-1|-
CASSIGGGNTEAFF
TGTGCCAGCAGCATCGGCGGCGGGAACACTGAAGCTTTCTTT
>-|TRBV6-5|TRBJ1-3|-
CASSYRRPQYGNTIYF
TGTGCCAGCAGTTACCGCAGACCCCAATACGGAAACACCATATATTTT
>-|TRBV5-4|TRBJ1-1|-
CASSLDRNTEAFF
TGTGCCAGCAGCTTGGACAGAAACACTGAAGCTTTCTTT
>few|TRBV27|TRBJ1-2|-
CASSSTRGIGYTF
TGTGCCAGCAGTTCAACCCGGGGAATTGGCTACACCTTC
>-|TRBV6-5|TRBJ1-1|TRBD1
CASSYIGQGGRTEAFF
TGTGCCAGCAGTTATATAGGACAGGGAGGTAGGACTGAAGCTTTCTTT
>once|TRBV10-2|TRBJ2-2|-
CASKDSSGELFF
TGCGCCAGCAAAGACAGTTCCGGGGAGCTGTTTTTT
>once|TRBV24-1|TRBJ1-5|-
CATSDFGGPQHF
TGTGCCACCAGTGATTTCGGCGGGCCCCAGCATTTT
>once|TRBV5-1|TRBJ2-1|-
CASSLELTTRAEQFF
TGCGCCAGCAGCTTGGAGCTGACAACCCGCGCCGAGCAGTTCTTC
>-|TRBV2|TRBJ1-4|-
CASSSDSGAEKLFF
TGTGCCAGCAGCTCGGACAGTGGAGCTGAAAAACTGTTTTTT
>few|TRBV27|TRBJ1-5|-
CASSTTGTNGRQPQHF
TGTGCCAGCAGTACAACAGGGACAAATGGGCGTCAGCCCCAGCATTTT
>-|TRBV6-1|TRBJ1-2|-
CASSEGPGTNYGYTF
TGTGCCAGCAGTGAAGGTCCAGGGACCAACTATGGCTACACCTTC
>-|TRBV9|TRBJ2-1|TRBD1
CASSVRDSRYNEQFF
TGTGCCAGCAGCGTCCGGGACAGCCGTTACAATGAGCAGTTCTTC
>-|TRBV5-8|TRBJ2-1|-
CASSSYLGTSLASYNEQFF
TGTGCCAGCAGCTCTTACCTTGGGACCTCTCTTGCGTCCTACAATGAGCAGTTCTTC
>few|TRBV25-1|TRBJ2-3|-
CASSELLDTQYF
TGTGCCAGCAGTGAGCTCTTAGATACGCAGTATTTT
>-|TRBV28|TRBJ1-3|-
CASSFWGQGNTIYF
TGTGCCAGCAGTTTCTGGGGACAAGGAAACACCATATATTTT
>-|TRBV6-5|TRBJ1-3|-
CASSSTGNTIYF
TGTGCCAGCAGTTCCACTGGAAACACCATATATTTT
>-|TRBV11-3|TRBJ2-2|-
CASSFDSSGELFF
TGTGCCAGCAGCTTTGATAGCTCCGGGGAGCTGTTTTTT
>-|TRBV10-3|TRBJ1-5|-
CAISESIQESPQHF
TGTGCCATCAGTGAGTCGATCCAGGAGTCGCCCCAGCATTTT
>-|TRBV3-1/TRBV3-2|TRBJ1-5|-
CASSKGTPSNQPQHF
TGTGCCAGCAGCAAGGGGACACCTAGCAATCAGCCCCAGCATTTT
>-|TRBV5-6|TRBJ1-5|-
CASSSVDGQPQHF
TGTGCCAGCAGCTCCGTCGACGGCCAGCCCCAGCATTTT
>-|TRBV3-1/TRBV3-2|TRBJ1-1|-
CASSQEGGWNTEAFF
TGTGCCAGCAGCCAAGAGGGCGGGTGGAACACTGAAGCTTTCTTT
>-|TRBV4-1|TRBJ2-2|-
CASSPRGAGTGELFF
TGCGCCAGCAGCCCAAGGGGAGCGGGCACCGGGGAGCTGTTTTTT
>medium-sized|TRBV29-1|TRBJ1-1|-
CSVEAGMNTEAFF
TGCAGCGTTGAGGCAGGAATGAACACTGAAGCTTTCTTT
>-|TRBV24-1|TRBJ2-2|-
CATALYTGELFF
TGTGCCACCGCTTTATACACCGGGGAGCTGTTTTTT
>once|TRBV3-1/TRBV3-2|TRBJ2-1|-
CASSQDRIGVVGYNEQFF
TGTGCCAGCAGCCAAGACCGGATAGGGGTGGTGGGCTACAATGAGCAGTTCTTC
>-|TRBV21-1|TRBJ1-5|-
CASSKRNREYQPQHF
TGTGCCAGCAGCAAAAGAAACAGGGAATACCAGCCCCAGCATTTT
>-|TRBV29-1|TRBJ1-4|-
CSAERDNSEKLFF
TGCAGCGCCGAGAGGGACAATAGTGAAAAACTGTTTTTT
>-|TRBV9|TRBJ2-5|TRBD2
CASSAGLAGGLPETQYF
TGTGCCAGCAGCGCGGGACTAGCGGGGGGCCTCCCAGAGACCCAGTACTTC
>once|TRBV5-1|TRBJ1-2|TRBD1
CASSFEGQGASRYGYTF
TGCGCCAGCAGCTTTGAGGGACAGGGGGCCTCTCGGTATGGCTACACCTTC
>-|TRBV18|TRBJ1-3|-
CASSPSSAILSSGNTIYF
TGTGCCAGCTCACCAAGTTCAGCGATATTAAGCTCTGGAAACACCATATATTTT
>-|TRBV5-5|TRBJ2-5|-
CASSRGSPDQETQYF
TGTGCCAGCAGTCGTGGGTCCCCGGACCAAGAGACCCAGTACTTC
>-|TRBV12-3/TRBV12-4|TRBJ1-4|-
CAAGARGEKLFF
TGTGCCGCGGGGGCAAGGGGAGAAAAACTGTTTTTT
>-|TRBV19|TRBJ2-1|TRBD1
CASSTRDRGPSSYNEQFF
TGTGCCAGTAGCACCCGGGACAGGGGACCGAGCTCCTACAATGAGCAGTTCTTC
>-|TRBV29-1|TRBJ2-3|-
CSVGRGTGGDTQYF
TGCAGCGTTGGCCGGGGGACTGGGGGAGATACGCAGTATTTT
>-|TRBV28|TRBJ1-5|TRBD1
CASSSDRGYNQPQHF
TGTGCCAGCAGTTCGGACAGGGGATACAATCAGCCCCAGCATTTT
>-|TRBV9|TRBJ1-3|-
CASSVAGGPRSSGNTIYF
TGTGCCAGCAGCGTAGCCGGAGGTCCCCGCAGCTCTGGAAACACCATATATTTT
>-|TRBV5-6|TRBJ2-2|-
CASSPRTHNTGELFF
TGTGCCAGCAGTCCCAGGACACATAACACCGGGGAGCTGTTTTTT
>-|TRBV28|TRBJ1-6|-
CASRPSTGSNSPLHF
TGTGCCAGCAGACCATCGACAGGCTCGAATTCACCCCTCCACTTT
>-|TRBV29-1|TRBJ1-5|-
CSVGAAGKPQHF
TGCAGCGTTGGGGCGGCAGGGAAGCCCCAGCATTTT